The clone carrying this T cell receptor (beta chain) appeared a few times. This sample was taken from a study of response to subunit inactivated influenza vaccine. TCRdb processed the RT-PCR reads anew with MiXCR; each CDR3 protein has one entry. This table holds under 200,000 distinct CDR3 sequences, roughly 12% found once. The CDR3 is 14 residues long. Unmatched junction bases numbered 4, after V lost 5 bases and J lost 2 bases. Germline V gene sequence: CDR1 MNHNS, CDR2 SASEGT. This same sample was also taken into another study, of T cells expressing NK-cell markers. From that second work: With UMIs, 5'RACE template switching was used to make TCR beta cDNA. The sequencing cohort of eight donors included seven HCMV-seropositive individuals and one seronegative individual. In several experiments, sorting was confined to alpha-beta TCR T cells through use of an anti-gamma-delta TCR antibody. For a handful of donors, these clonotypes were likewise the leading ones in the CD3+CD56-NKG2C+ fraction.

Sequencing was performed on CD8+ T cells sorted from PBMCs, taken roughly 12 days after vaccination. The chain has TRBV6-1 and TRBJ2-3; the match to TRBD1 covers 7 bases. The TCR was taken from a man in his fifties who received an inactivated influenza vaccine. This CDR3 reads CASSRGQLTDTQYF. The CDR3 coding sequence is TGTGCCAGCAGTAGGGGGCAGCTCACAGATACGCAGTATTTT.